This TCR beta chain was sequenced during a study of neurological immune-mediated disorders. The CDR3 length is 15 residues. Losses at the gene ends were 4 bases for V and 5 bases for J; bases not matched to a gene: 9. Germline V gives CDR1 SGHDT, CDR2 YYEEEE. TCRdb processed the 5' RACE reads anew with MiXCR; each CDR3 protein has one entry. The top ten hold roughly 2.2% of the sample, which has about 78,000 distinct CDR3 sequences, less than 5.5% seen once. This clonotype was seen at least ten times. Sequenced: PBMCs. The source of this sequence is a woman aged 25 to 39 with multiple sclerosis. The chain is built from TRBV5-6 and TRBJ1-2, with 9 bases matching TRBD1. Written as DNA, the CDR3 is TGTGCCAGCAGCGCAACCGGGACAGGGTGGTATGGCTACACCTTC. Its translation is CASSATGTGWYGYTF.